The 4 T cell receptor beta chains reported below all come from one sample, sequenced in a study of beta chain features in type 1 diabetes. Study-level results: There was a moderate but significant shortening of TCRB CDR3s in all four CD4+ subsets of Type 1 diabetes patients.

These receptors' targets are unknown. The entirety of the isolated RNA underwent reverse transcription, so expressed TCRB transcripts were sequenced. The method was immunoSEQ multiplex PCR; TCRdb's version includes in-frame clones alone and lacks a portion of them. This table has hundreds of thousands of clones, roughly 13% appearing once. The material sequenced was naive CD4+ T cells from blood. Receptor source: a man between 18 and 35 years old with type 1 diabetes.

This clone appeared a few times. V usage is TRBV6-5 and J usage is TRBJ2-1; no reliable D call. This CDR3 contains 11 residues. Germline V gene lookup returns CDR1 MNHEY and CDR2 SVGAGI. V lost 6 bases and J lost 9, with 9 bases in between. CDR3 in DNA: TGTGCCAGCAGAGAGAGAGGTGAGCAGTTCTTC. As protein: CASRERGEQFF.

This clone was observed a few times. J is TRBJ1-4 and V is TRBV28, with D unclear. Germline CDR1 is MDHEN and CDR2 is SYDVKM. Trimming left V 3 bases short and J 7 bases short, with 9 bases between. The CDR3 loop spans 13 amino acids. This chain's CDR3 is CASSLGLGEKLFF. CDR3 sequence (DNA): TGTGCCAGCAGTTTGGGGTTAGGTGAAAAACTGTTTTTT.

This chain connects TRBV6-5 to TRBJ2-7; D gene ambiguous. Germline V gives CDR1 MNHEY, CDR2 SVGAGI. Trimming removed 9 bases at V and 6 bases at J, with 15 bases between. The CDR3 runs 12 residues. In DNA, the CDR3 is TGTGCCAGTGCCCGGGTTTCTTCCGAGCAGTACTTC. This encodes CASARVSSEQYF.

This clone turned up a few times. V is TRBV30 and J is TRBJ2-7, with unresolved D. Deletions cut 3 bases from V and 4 bases from J, with 10 bases between. The CDR3 consists of 12 residues. Germline values: CDR1 GTSNPN, CDR2 SVGIG (reference sequence). The CDR3 is CAWSYSVYEQYF. The CDR3 nucleotides read TGTGCCTGGAGCTACTCAGTATACGAGCAGTACTTC.